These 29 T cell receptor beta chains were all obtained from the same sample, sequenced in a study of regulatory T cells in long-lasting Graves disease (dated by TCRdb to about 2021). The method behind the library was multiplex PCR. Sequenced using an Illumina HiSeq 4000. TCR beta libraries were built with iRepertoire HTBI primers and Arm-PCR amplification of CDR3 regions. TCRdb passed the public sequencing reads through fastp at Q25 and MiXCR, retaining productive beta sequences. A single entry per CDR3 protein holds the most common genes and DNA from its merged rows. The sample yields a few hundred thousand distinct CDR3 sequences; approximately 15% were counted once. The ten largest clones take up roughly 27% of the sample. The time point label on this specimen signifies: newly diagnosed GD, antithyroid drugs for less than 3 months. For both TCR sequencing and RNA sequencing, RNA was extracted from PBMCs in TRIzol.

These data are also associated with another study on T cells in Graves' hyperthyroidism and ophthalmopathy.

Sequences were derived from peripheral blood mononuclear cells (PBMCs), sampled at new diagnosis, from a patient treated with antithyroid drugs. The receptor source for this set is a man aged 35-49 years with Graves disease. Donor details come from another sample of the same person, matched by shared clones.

The CDR3 DNA is TGTGCCAGCAGTTTAGGGGGGTCCAAAAACATTCAGTACTTC. Its protein product is CASSLGGSKNIQYF. This chain joins TRBV28 and TRBJ2-4, with D tentatively TRBD2 (6 bases). Germline V gives CDR1 MDHEN, CDR2 SYDVKM. V was trimmed by 2 bases and J by 2 bases, leaving 7 bases between them. This CDR3 has 14 residues.

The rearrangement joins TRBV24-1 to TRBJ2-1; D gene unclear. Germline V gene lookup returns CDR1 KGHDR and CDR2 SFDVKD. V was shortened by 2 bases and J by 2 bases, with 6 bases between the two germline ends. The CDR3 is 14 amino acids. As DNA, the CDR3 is TGTGCCACCAGTGATTGGGGTGCCTACAATGAGCAGTTCTTC. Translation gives CATSDWGAYNEQFF.

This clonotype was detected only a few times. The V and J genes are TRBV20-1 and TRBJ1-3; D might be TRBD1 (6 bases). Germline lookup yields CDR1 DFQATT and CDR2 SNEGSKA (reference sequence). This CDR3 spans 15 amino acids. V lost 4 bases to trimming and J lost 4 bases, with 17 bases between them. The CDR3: CSATRVGGGGNTIYF. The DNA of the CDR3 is TGCAGTGCTACTAGGGTAGGGGGGGGAGGAAACACCATATATTTT.

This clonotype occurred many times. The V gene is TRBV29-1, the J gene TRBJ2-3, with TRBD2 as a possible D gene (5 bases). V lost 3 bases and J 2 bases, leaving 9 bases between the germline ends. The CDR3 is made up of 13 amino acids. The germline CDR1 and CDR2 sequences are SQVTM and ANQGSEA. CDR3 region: CSVDTGNTDTQYF. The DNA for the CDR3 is TGCAGCGTTGATACCGGGAACACAGATACGCAGTATTTT.

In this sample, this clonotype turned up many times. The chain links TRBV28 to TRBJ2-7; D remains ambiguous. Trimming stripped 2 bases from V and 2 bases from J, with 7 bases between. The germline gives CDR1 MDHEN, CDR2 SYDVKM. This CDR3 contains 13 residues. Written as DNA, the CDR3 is TGTGCCAGCAGTTTACTCCGAGCCTACGAGCAGTACTTC. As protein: CASSLLRAYEQYF.

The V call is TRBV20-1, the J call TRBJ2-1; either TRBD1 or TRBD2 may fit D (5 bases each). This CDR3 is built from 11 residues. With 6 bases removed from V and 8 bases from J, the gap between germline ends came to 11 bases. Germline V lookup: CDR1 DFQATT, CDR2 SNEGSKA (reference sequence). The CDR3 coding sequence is TGCAGTGCCCATCGGGGCTATGAGCAGTTCTTC. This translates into CSAHRGYEQFF.

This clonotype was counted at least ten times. CDR3 residues: CASSEEGNSNTGELFF. In nucleotides, the CDR3 is TGTGCCAGCAGTGAAGAGGGGAACTCGAACACCGGGGAGCTGTTTTTT. This chain connects TRBV2 to TRBJ2-2; D might be TRBD1 (5 bases). This CDR3 is 16 amino acids long. Looked up from germline, CDR1 is SNHLY and CDR2 is FYNNEI. V lost 1 base to trimming and J lost 0 bases, with 9 bases between them.

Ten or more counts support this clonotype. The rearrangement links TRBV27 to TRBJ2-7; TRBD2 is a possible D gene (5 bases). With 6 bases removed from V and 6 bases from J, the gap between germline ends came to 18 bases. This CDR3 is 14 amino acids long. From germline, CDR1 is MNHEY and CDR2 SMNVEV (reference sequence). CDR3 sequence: CASSAKTGGGEQYF. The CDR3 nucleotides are TGTGCCAGCAGCGCCAAGACCGGAGGCGGCGAGCAGTACTTC.

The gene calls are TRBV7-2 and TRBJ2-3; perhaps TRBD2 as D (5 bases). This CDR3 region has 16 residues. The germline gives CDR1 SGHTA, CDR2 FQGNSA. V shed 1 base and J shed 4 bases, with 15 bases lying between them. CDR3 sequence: CASSLGMLARADTQYF. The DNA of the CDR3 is TGTGCCAGCAGCTTAGGGATGTTAGCGAGGGCAGATACGCAGTATTTT.

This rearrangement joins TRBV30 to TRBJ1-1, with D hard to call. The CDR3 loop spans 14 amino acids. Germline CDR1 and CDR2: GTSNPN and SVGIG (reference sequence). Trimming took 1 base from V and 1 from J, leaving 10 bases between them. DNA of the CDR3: TGTGCCTGGAGTGACCCGGGATCGAACACTGAAGCTTTCTTT. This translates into CAWSDPGSNTEAFF.

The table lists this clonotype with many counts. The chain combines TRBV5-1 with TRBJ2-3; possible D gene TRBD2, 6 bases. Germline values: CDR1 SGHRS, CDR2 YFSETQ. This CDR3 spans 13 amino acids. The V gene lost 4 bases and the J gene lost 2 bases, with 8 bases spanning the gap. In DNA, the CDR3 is TGCGCCAGCAGCGGGACTCCCACAGATACGCAGTATTTT. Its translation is CASSGTPTDTQYF.

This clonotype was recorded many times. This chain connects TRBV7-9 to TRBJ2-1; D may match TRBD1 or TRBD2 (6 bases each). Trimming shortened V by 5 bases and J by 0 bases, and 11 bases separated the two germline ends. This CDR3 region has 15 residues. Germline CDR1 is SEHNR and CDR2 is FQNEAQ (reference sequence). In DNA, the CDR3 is TGTGCCAGCAGCGAGGAGGGGGGCTCCTACAATGAGCAGTTCTTC. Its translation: CASSEEGGSYNEQFF.

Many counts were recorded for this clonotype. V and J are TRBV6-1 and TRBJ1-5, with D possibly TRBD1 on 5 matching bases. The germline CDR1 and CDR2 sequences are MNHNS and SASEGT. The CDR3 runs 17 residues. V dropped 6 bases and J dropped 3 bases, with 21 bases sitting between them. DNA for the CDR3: TGTGCCAGCAGACCTCGTGCTGCCGGGGCCCTCAATCAGCCCCAGCATTTT. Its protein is CASRPRAAGALNQPQHF.

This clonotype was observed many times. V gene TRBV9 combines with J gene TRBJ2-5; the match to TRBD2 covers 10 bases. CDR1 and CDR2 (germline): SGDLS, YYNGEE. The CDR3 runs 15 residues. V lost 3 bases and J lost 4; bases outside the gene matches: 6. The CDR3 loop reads CASSASGGAGETQYF. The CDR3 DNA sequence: TGTGCCAGCAGCGCGAGCGGGGGGGCGGGAGAGACCCAGTACTTC.

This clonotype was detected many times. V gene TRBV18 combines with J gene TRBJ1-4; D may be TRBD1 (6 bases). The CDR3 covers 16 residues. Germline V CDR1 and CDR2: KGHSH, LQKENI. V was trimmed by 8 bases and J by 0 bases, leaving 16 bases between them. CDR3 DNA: TGTGCCAGCAGACCTTCAGGGACAACAACTAATGAAAAACTGTTTTTT. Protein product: CASRPSGTTTNEKLFF.

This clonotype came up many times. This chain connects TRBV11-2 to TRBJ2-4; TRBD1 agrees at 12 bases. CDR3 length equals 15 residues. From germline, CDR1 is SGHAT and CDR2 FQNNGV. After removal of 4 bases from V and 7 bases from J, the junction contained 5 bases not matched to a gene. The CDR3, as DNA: TGTGCCAGCAGCTGGGGACAGGGGGCGGTTAACATTCAGTACTTC. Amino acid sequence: CASSWGQGAVNIQYF. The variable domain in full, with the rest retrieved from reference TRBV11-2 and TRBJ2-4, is EAGVAQSPRYKIIEKRQSVAFWCNPISGHATLYWYQQILGQGPKLLIQFQNNGVVDDSQLPKDRFSAERLKGVDSTLKIQPAKLEDSAVYLCASSWGQGAVNIQYFGAGTRLSVL.

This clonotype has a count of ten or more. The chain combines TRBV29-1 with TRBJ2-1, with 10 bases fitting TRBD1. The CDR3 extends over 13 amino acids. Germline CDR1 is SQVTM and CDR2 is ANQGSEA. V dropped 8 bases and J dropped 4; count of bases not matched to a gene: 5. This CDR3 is CSTGQGGYNEQFF. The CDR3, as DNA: TGCAGCACCGGACAGGGGGGATACAATGAGCAGTTCTTC.

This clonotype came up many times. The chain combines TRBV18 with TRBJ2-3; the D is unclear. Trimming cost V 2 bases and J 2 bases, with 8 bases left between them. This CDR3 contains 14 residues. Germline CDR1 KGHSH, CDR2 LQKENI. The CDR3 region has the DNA TGTGCCAGCTCACCAACGCCCAACACAGATACGCAGTATTTT. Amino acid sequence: CASSPTPNTDTQYF.

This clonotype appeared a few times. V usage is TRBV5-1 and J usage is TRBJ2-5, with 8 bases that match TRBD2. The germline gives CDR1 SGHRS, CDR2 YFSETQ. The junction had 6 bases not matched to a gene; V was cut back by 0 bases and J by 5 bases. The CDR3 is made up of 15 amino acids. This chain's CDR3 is CASSLAAGGLETQYF. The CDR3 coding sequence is TGCGCCAGCAGCTTGGCGGCGGGGGGATTGGAGACCCAGTACTTC.

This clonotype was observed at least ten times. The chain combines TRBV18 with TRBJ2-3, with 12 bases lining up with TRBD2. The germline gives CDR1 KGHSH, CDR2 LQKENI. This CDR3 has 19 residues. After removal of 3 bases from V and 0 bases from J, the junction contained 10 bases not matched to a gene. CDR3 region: CASSPRLAGARGSTDTQYF. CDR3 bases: TGTGCCAGCTCACCCCGACTAGCGGGGGCCCGAGGGAGCACAGATACGCAGTATTTT.

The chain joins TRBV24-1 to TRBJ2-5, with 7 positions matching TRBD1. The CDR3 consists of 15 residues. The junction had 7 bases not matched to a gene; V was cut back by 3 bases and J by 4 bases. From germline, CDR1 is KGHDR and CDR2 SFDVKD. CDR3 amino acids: CATSDTRGSGETQYF. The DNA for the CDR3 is TGTGCCACCAGTGATACCAGGGGGAGTGGAGAGACCCAGTACTTC.

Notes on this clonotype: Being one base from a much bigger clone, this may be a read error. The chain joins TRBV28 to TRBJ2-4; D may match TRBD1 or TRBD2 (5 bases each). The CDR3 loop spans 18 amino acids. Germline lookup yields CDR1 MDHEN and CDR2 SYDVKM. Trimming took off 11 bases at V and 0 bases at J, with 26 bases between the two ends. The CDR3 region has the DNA TGTGCCGGCATAAGTTTGGGACGGAATGGATTAGCCAAAAACATTCAGTACTTC. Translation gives CAGISLGRNGLAKNIQYF. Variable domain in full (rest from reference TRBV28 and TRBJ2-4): DVKVTQSSRYLVKRTGEKVFLECVQDMDHENMFWYRQDPGLGLRLIYFSYDVKMKEKGDIPEGYSVSREKKERFSLILESASTNQTSMYLCAGISLGRNGLAKNIQYFGAGTRLSVL.

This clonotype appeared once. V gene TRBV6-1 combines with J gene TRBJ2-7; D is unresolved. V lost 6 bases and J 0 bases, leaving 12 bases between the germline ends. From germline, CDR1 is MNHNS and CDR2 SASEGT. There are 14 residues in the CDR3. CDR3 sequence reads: CASSVDFNSYEQYF. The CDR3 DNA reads TGTGCCAGCAGCGTCGATTTTAACTCCTACGAGCAGTACTTC.

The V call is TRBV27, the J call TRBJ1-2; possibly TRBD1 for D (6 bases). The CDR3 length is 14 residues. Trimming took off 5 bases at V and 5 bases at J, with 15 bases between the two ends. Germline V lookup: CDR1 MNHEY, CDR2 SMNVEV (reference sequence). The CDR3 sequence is CASSGQPADYGYTF. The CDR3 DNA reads TGTGCCAGCAGTGGACAGCCGGCGGATTATGGCTACACCTTC.

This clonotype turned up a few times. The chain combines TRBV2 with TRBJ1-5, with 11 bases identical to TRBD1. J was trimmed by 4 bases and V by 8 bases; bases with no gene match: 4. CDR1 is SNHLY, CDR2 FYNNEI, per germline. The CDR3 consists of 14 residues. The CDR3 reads CASGGTGGNQPQHF. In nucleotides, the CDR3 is TGTGCCAGCGGCGGGACAGGGGGGAATCAGCCCCAGCATTTT.

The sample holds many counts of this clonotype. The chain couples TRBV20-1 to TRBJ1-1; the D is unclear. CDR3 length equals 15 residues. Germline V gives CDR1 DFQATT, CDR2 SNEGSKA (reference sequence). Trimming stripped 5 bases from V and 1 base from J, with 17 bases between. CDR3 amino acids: CSASKIGPGNTEAFF. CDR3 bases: TGCAGTGCTTCGAAAATAGGCCCGGGGAACACTGAAGCTTTCTTT.

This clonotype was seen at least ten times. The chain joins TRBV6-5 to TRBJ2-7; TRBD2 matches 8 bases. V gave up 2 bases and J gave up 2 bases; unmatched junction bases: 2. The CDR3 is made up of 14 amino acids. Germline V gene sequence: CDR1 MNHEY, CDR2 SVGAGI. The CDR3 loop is CASSYRGGTYEQYF. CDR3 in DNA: TGTGCCAGCAGTTACCGGGGGGGAACCTACGAGCAGTACTTC.

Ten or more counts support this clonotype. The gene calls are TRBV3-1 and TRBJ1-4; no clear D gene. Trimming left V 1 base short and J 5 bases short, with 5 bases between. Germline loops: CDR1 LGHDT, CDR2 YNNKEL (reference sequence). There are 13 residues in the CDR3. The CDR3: CASSQAVNEKLFF. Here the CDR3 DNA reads TGTGCCAGCAGCCAAGCTGTAAATGAAAAACTGTTTTTT.

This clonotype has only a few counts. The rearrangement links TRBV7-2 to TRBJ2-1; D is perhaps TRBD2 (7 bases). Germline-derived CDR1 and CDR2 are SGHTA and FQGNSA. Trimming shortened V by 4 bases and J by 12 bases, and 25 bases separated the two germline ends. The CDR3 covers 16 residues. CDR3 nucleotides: TGTGCCAGCAGCTCTAGGGGGGGTACGGGGATTCGAAGGCAGTTCTTC. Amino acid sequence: CASSSRGGTGIRRQFF.